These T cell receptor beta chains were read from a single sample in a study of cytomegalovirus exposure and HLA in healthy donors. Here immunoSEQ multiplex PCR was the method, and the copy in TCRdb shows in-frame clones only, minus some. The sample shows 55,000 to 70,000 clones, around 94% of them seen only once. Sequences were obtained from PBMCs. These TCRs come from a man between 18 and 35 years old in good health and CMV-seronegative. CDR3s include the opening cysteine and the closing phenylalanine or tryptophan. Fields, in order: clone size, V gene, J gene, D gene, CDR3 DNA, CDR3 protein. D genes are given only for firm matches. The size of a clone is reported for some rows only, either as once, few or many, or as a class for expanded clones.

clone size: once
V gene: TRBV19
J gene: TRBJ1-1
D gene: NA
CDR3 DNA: TGTGCCAGTAGTATGGTTGGGACAAATAAAAACACTGAAGCTTTCTTT
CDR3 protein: CASSMVGTNKNTEAFF

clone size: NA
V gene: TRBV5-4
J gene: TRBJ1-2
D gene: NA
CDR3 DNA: TGTGCCAGCAGCTTGGCCATACAGACGAGTTTCTATGGCTACACCTTC
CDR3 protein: CASSLAIQTSFYGYTF

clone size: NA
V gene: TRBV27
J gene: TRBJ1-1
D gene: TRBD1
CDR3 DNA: TGTGCCAGCAGTTTGGGACAGGGGACCCGTACTACCCAAGCTTTCTTT
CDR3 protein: CASSLGQGTRTTQAFF

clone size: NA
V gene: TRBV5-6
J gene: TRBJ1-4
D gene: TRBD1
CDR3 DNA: TGTGCCAGCAGGCATTACAGGGGAACTAATGAAAAACTGTTTTTT
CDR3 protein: CASRHYRGTNEKLFF

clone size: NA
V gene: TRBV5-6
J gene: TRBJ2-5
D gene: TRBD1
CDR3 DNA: TGTGCCAGCAGCTTGGGCGACAGGGAAGAGACCCAGTACTTC
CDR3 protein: CASSLGDREETQYF

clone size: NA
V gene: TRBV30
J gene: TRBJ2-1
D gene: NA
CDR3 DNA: TGTGCCTGGAGATGGGGGCCCCTTTCCTACAATGAGCAGTTCTTC
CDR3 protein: CAWRWGPLSYNEQFF

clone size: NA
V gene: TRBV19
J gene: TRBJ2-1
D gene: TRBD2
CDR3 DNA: TGTGCCAAAGTAAGTGGACTAGCGGGAAGCTCCTACAATGAGCAGTTCTTC
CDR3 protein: CAKVSGLAGSSYNEQFF

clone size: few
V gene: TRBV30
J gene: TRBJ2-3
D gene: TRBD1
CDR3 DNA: TGTGCCTGGAAATCCACAGGGGGAGATACGCAGTATTTT
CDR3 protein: CAWKSTGGDTQYF

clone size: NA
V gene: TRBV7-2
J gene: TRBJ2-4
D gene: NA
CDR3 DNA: TGTGCCAGCAGCTTAGCCAGCGGCATAGCCAAAAACATTCAGTACTTC
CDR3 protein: CASSLASGIAKNIQYF

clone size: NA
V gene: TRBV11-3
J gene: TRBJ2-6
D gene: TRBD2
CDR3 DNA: TGTGCCAGCAGCCCCGACGGGCGGGGGGAAGCCTCTGCTGGGGCCAACGTCCTGACTTTC
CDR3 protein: CASSPDGRGEASAGANVLTF

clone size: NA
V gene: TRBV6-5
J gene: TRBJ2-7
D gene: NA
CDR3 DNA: TGTGCCAGCAGTAACGACAGGATTTACGAGCAGTACTTC
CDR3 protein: CASSNDRIYEQYF

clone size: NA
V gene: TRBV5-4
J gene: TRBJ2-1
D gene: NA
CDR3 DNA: TGTGCCAGCAGCATCAACGGGGGTGAAGTTGAGCAGTTCTTC
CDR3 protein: CASSINGGEVEQFF